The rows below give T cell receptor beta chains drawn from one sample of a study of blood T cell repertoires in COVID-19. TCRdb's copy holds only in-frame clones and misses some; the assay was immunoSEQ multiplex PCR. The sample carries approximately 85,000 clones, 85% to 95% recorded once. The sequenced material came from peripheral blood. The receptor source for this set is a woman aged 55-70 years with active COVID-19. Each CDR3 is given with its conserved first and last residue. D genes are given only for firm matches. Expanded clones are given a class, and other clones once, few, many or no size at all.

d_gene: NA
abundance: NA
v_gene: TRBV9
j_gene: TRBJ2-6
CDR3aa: CASSLEQAGANVLTF
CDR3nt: TGTGCCAGCAGCCTTGAGCAGGCTGGGGCCAACGTCCTGACTTTC

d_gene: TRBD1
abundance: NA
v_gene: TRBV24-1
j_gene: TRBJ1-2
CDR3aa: CATSDDRGFYGYTF
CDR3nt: TGTGCCACCAGTGATGACAGGGGGTTCTATGGCTACACCTTC

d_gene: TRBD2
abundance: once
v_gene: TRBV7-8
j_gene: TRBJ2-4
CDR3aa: CASSSHKVWGGGLAKNIQYF
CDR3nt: TGTGCCAGCAGCTCACACAAAGTATGGGGGGGAGGGTTAGCCAAAAACATTCAGTACTTC

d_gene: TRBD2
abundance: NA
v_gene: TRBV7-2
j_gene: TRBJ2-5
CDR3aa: CASSLGRAGGLGTQYF
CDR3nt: TGTGCCAGCAGCTTAGGTCGAGCGGGGGGGCTGGGGACCCAGTACTTC

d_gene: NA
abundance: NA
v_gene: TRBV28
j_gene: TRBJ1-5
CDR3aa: CASSLTVSNQPQHF
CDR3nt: TGTGCCAGCAGTTTGACAGTTAGCAATCAGCCCCAGCATTTT

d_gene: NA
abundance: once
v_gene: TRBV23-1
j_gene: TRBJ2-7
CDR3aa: CASSQSGPIPEYF
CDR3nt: TGCGCCAGCAGTCAATCGGGCCCGATCCCTGAGTACTTC

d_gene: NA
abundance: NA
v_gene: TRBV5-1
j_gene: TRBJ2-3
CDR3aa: CASSSGGTTDTQYF
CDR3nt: TGCGCCAGCAGCTCCGGGGGAACGACAGATACGCAGTATTTT

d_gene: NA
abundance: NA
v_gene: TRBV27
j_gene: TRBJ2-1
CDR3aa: CASSFGTNPQSSYNEQFF
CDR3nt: TGTGCCAGCAGTTTTGGGACAAATCCCCAAAGCTCCTACAATGAGCAGTTCTTC

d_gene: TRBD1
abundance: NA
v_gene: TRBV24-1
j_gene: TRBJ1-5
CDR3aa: CATSEGGGNQPQHF
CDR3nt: TGTGCCACCAGTGAAGGGGGCGGCAATCAGCCCCAGCATTTT

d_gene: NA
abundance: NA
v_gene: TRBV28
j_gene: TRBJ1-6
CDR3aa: CASSKTGNNSPLHF
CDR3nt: TGTGCCAGCAGTAAAACAGGGAATAATTCACCCCTCCACTTT

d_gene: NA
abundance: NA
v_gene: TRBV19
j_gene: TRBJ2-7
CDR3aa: CASSTSDSYEQYF
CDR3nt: TGTGCCAGTAGTACTAGCGACTCCTACGAGCAGTACTTC

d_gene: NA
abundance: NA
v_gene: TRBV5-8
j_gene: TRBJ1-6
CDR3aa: CASSLDSYSPLHF
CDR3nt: TGTGCCAGCAGCTTGGACAGCTATTCACCCCTCCACTTT

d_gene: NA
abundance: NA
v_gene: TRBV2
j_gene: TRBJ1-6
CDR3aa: CASSAGEGSPLHF
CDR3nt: TGTGCCAGCAGCGCGGGTGAGGGATCACCCCTCCACTTT

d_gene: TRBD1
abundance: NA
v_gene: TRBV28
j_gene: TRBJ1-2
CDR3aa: CASSLGGTGSALGYGYTF
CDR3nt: TGTGCCAGCAGTTTAGGGGGGACAGGGAGTGCCCTCGGCTATGGCTACACCTTC

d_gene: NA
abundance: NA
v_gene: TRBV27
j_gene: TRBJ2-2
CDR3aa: CASSPDPRDSELFF
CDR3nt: TGTGCCAGCAGTCCGGACCCCCGGGACTCAGAGCTGTTTTTT

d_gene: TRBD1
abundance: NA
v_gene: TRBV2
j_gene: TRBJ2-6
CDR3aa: CASSIGTGAGANVLTF
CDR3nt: TGTGCCAGCAGCATAGGGACAGGGGCTGGGGCCAACGTCCTGACTTTC

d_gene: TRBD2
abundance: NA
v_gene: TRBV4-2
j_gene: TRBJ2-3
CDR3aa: CASSQGTSQRTDTQYF
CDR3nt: TGTGCCAGCAGCCAAGGGACTAGCCAACGCACAGATACGCAGTATTTT

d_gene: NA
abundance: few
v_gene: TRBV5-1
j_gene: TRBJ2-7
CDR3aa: CASSSSGTVTYEQYF
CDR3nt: TGCGCCAGCAGCTCTTCCGGGACTGTGACCTACGAGCAGTACTTC

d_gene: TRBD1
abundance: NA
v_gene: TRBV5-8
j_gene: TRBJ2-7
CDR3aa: CASSLNRGKGTYEQYF
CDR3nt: TGTGCCAGCAGCTTGAACAGGGGTAAAGGGACCTACGAGCAGTACTTC

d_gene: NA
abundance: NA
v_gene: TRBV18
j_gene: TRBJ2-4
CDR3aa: CASSPGPGDIQYF
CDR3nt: TGTGCCAGCTCACCGGGACCGGGGGACATTCAGTACTTC

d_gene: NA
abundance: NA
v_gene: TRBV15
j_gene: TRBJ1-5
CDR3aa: CATSRDRGFQPQHF
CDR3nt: TGTGCCACCAGCAGAGATAGGGGCTTTCAGCCCCAGCATTTT

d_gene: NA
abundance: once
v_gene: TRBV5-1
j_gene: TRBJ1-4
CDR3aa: CASSSGQWSEKLFF
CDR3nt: TGCGCCAGCAGCTCCGGACAGTGGAGTGAAAAACTGTTTTTT